The 3 T cell receptor beta chains listed next were all sequenced from one sample in a study of shared clonotypes between healthy human individuals. Measured with immunoSEQ multiplex PCR; TCRdb has only the in-frame clones, and not every one. The table has fewer than 500,000 clones, about 80% seen once. The sequencing input was PBMCs. Source of these receptors: a woman aged 40 to 50 in good health. Some clones in this sample may be carry-over from other donors' samples.

J is TRBJ1-1 and V is TRBV28; D may be TRBD1 (6 bases). V was pared by 8 bases and J by 0 bases, with 13 bases between. The CDR3 runs to 14 residues. The germline V gene has CDR1 MDHEN and CDR2 SYDVKM. This CDR3 is CASCGGALNTEAFF. The DNA of the CDR3 is TGTGCCAGCTGCGGGGGCGCTCTGAACACTGAAGCTTTCTTT.

V is TRBV6-6 and J is TRBJ1-2, with TRBD1 identical over 7 bases. The CDR3 sequence is 13 residues long. The J segment lost 8 bases and the V segment lost 4 bases, leaving 7 bases of the junction unmatched. The V gene's germline CDR1 is MNHNY and CDR2 SVGAGI (reference sequence). CDR3 protein: CASSLPSGGGYTF. The DNA of the CDR3 is TGTGCCAGCAGTTTACCGTCAGGGGGAGGCTACACCTTC.

For this clone: This sample also contains other DNA sequences that code for the same CDR3. The genes are TRBV28 and TRBJ1-2, with a tentative D call TRBD1 (6 bases). The germline CDR1 and CDR2 sequences are MDHEN and SYDVKM. CDR3 size: 13 residues. Trimming left V 2 bases short and J 4 bases short, with 8 bases between. CDR3 nucleotides: TGTGCCAGCAGTTTAAGGACAGTCTATGGCTACACCTTC. It translates to CASSLRTVYGYTF.